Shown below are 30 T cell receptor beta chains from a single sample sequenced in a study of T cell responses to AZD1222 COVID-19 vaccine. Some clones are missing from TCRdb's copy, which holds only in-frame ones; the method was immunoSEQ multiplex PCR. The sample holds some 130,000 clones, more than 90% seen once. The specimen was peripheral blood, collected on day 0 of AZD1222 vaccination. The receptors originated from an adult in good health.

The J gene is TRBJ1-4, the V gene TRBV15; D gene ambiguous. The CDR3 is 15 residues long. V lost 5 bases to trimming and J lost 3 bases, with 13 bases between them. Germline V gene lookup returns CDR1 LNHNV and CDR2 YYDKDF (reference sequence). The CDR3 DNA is TGTGCCACCAGCCGTGGAAGGCCCTCTAATGAAAAACTGTTTTTT. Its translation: CATSRGRPSNEKLFF.

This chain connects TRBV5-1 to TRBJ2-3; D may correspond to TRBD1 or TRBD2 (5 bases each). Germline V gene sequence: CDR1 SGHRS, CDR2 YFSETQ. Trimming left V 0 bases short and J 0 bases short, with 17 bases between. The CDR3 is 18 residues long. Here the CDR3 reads CASSLEIAGTRSTDTQYF. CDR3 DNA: TGCGCCAGCAGCTTGGAAATTGCCGGGACCAGGAGCACAGATACGCAGTATTTT.

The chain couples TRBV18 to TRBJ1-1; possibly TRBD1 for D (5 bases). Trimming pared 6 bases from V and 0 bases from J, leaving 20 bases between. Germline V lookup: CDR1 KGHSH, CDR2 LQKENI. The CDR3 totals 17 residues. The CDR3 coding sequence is TGTGCCAGCTCCACGGGGGTTGGGGTCGGTATGAACACTGAAGCTTTCTTT. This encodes CASSTGVGVGMNTEAFF.

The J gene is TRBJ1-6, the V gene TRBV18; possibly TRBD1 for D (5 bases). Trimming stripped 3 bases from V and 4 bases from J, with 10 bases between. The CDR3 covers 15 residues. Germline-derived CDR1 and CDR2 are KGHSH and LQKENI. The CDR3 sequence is CASSPGTAYNSPLHF. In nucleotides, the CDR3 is TGTGCCAGCTCACCTGGGACGGCTTATAATTCACCCCTCCACTTT.

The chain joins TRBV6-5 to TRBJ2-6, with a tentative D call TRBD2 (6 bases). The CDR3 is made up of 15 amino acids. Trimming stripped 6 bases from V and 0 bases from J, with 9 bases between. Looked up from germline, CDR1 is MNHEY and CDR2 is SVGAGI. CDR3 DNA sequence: TGTGCCAGCAGGGGGACTGCCTCTGGGGCCAACGTCCTGACTTTC. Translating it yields CASRGTASGANVLTF.

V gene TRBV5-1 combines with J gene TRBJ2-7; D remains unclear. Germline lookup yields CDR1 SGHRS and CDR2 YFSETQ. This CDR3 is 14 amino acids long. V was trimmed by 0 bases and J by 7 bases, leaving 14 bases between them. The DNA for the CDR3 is TGCGCCAGCAGCTTGGGGCTAGTGGGAAGAGAGCAGTACTTC. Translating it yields CASSLGLVGREQYF.

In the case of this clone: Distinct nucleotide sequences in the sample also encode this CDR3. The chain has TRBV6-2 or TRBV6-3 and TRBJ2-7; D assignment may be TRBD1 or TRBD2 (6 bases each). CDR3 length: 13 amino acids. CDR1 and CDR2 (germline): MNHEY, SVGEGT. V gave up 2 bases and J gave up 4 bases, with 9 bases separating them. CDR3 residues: CASSYGGLYEQYF. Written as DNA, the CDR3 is TGTGCCAGCAGTTACGGGGGGCTGTACGAGCAGTACTTC.

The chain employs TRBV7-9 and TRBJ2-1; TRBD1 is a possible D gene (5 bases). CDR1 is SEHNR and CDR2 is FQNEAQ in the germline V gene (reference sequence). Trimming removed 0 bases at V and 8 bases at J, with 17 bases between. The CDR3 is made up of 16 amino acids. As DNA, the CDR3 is TGTGCCAGCAGCTTAGCTTCGGGCCCAGGGCTAGATGAGCAGTTCTTC. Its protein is CASSLASGPGLDEQFF.

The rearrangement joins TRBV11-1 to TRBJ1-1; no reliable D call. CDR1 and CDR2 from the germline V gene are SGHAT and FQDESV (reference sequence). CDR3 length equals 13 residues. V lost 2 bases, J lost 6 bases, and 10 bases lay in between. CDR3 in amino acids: CASSLNVEAEAFF. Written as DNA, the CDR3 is TGTGCCAGCAGCTTAAACGTCGAGGCTGAAGCTTTCTTT.

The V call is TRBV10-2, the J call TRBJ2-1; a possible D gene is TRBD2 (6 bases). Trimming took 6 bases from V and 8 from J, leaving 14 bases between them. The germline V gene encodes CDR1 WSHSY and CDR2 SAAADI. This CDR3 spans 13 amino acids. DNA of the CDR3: TGCGCCAGCAGGGGTGGGACTGTCGATGAGCAGTTCTTC. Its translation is CASRGGTVDEQFF.

The CDR3 DNA follows: TGTGCCAGCACCACCTTGGGCAGGTCAGCCTACGAGCAGTACTTC. Amino acid sequence: CASTTLGRSAYEQYF. The J gene is TRBJ2-7, the V gene TRBV6-5; D gene uncertain. Trimming shortened V by 7 bases and J by 2 bases, and 18 bases separated the two germline ends. The CDR3 is 15 residues long. CDR1 and CDR2 (germline): MNHEY, SVGAGI.

The CDR3 coding sequence is TGTGCCAGCAGTGTCGGACAGGGTAACACTGAAGCTTTCTTT. This codes for CASSVGQGNTEAFF. This chain uses TRBV27 with TRBJ1-1, with TRBD1 matching 8 bases. This CDR3 has 14 residues. Germline trimming cut 5 bases from V and 2 bases from J; bases unmatched to any gene: 4. Germline V lookup: CDR1 MNHEY, CDR2 SMNVEV (reference sequence).

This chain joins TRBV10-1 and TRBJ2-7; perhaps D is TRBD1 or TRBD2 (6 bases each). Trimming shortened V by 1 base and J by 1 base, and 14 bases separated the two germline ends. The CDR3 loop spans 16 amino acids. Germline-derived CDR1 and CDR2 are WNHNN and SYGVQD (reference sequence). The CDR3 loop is CASSEFGGGYSYEQYF. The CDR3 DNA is TGCGCCAGCAGTGAGTTCGGGGGCGGATATTCCTACGAGCAGTACTTC.

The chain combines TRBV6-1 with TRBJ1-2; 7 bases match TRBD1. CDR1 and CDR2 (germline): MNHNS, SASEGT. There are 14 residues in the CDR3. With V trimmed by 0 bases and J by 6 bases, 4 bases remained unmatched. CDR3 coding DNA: TGTGCCAGCAGTGAAGCAACAACAGGGGATGGCTACACCTTC. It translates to CASSEATTGDGYTF.

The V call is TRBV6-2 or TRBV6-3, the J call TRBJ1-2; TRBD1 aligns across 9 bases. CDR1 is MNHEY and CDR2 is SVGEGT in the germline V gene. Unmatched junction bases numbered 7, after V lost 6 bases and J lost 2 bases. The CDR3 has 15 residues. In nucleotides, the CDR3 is TGTGCCAGCAGCCGTACCGGACAGGGGAACTATGGCTACACCTTC. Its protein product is CASSRTGQGNYGYTF.

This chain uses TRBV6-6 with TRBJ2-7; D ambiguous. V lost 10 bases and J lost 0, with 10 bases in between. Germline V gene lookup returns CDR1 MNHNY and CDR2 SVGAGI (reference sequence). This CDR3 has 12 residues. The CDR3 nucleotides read TGTGCCATAGCAGGTAACTCCTACGAGCAGTACTTC. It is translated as CAIAGNSYEQYF.

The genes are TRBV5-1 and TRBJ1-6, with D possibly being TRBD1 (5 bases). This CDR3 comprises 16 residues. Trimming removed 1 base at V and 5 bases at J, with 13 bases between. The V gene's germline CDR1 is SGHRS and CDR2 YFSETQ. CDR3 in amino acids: CASSLRSTADNSPLHF. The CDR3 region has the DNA TGCGCCAGCAGCTTGAGGTCGACAGCCGATAATTCACCCCTCCACTTT. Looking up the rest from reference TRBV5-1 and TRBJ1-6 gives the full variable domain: KAGVTQTPRYLIKTRGQQVTLSCSPISGHRSVSWYQQTPGQGLQFLFEYFSETQRNKGNFPGRFSGRQFSNSRSEMNVSTLELGDSALYLCASSLRSTADNSPLHFGNGTRLTVT.

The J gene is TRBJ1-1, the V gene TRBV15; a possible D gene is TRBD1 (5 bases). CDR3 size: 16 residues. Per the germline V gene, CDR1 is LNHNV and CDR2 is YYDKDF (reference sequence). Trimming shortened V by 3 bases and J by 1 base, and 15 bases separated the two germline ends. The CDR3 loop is CATSSKSGTGNTEAFF. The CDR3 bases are TGTGCCACCAGCAGCAAGTCCGGGACGGGGAACACTGAAGCTTTCTTT. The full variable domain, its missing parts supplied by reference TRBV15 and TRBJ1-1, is DAMVIQNPRYQVTQFGKPVTLSCSQTLNHNVMYWYQQKSSQAPKLLFHYYDKDFNNEADTPDNFQSRRPNTSFCFLDIRSPGLGDTAMYLCATSSKSGTGNTEAFFGQGTRLTVV.

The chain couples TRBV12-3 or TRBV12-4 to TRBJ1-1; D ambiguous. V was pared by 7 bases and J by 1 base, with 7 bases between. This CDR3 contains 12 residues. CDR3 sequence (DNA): TGTGCCAGCACCCGAGAGAACACTGAAGCTTTCTTT. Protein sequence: CASTRENTEAFF.

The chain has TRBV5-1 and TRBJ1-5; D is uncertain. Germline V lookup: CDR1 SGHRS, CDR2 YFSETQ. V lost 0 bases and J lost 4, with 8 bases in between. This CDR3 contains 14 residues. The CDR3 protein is CASSLDGGNQPQHF. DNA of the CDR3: TGCGCCAGCAGCTTGGATGGAGGGAATCAGCCCCAGCATTTT.

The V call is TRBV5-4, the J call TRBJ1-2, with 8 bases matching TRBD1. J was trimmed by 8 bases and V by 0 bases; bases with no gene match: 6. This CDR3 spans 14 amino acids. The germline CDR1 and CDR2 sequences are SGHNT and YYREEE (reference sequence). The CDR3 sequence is CASSLGARGPGYTF. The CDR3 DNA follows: TGTGCCAGCAGCTTGGGCGCCAGGGGGCCCGGCTACACCTTC.

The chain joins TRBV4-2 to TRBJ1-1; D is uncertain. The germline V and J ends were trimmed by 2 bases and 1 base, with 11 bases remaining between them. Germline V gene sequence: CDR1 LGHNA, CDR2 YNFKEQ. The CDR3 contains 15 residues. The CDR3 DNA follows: TGTGCCAGCAGCCAACTCCAGGCGGGGAACACTGAAGCTTTCTTT. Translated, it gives CASSQLQAGNTEAFF.

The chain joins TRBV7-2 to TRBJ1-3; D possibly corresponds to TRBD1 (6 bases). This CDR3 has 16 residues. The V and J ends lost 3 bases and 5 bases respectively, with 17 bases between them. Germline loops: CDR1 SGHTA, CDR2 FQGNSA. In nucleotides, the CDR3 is TGTGCCAGCAGCTTCATAACAGGGCAGGGCCGAAACACCATATATTTT. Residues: CASSFITGQGRNTIYF.

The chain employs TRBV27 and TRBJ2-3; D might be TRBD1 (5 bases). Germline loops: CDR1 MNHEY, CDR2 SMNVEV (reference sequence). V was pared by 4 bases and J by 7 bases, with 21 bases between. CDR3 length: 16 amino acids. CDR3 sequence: CASSSPPVPRGHTQYF. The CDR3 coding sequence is TGTGCCAGCAGTTCCCCCCCGGTCCCAAGGGGTCATACGCAGTATTTT.

The CDR3 coding sequence is TGTGCCAGTAGTATAGGCGGGGGAGGTCAGCCCCAGCATTTT. Protein: CASSIGGGGQPQHF. The chain is built from TRBV19 and TRBJ1-5; TRBD1 is a possible D gene (5 bases). This CDR3 contains 14 residues. Trimming removed 1 base at V and 6 bases at J, with 10 bases between. Germline-derived CDR1 and CDR2 are LNHDA and SQIVND (reference sequence).

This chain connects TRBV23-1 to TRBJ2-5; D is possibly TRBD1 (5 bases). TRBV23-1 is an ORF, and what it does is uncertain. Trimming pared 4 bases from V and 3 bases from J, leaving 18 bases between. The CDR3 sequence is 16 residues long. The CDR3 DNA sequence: TGCGCCAGCAGTCCCCCGACAGAGTTCCCCAAAGAGACCCAGTACTTC. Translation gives CASSPPTEFPKETQYF.

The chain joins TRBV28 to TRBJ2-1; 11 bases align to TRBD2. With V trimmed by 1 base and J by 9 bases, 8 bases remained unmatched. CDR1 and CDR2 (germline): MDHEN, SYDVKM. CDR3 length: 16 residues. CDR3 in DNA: TGTGCCAGCAGTTTATTGGTGCTAGCGGGAGGTAGTGAGCAGTTCTTC. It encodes CASSLLVLAGGSEQFF.

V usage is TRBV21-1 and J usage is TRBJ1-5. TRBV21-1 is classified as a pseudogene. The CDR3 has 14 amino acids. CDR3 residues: CASSNSGYRQPQHF. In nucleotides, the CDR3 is TGTGCCAGCAGCAATTCGGGGTATAGGCAGCCCCAGCATTTT.

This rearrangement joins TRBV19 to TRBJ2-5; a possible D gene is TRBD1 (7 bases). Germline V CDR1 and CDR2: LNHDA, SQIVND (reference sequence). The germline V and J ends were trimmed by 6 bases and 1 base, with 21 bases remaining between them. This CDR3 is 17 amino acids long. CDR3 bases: TGTGCCAGTAGGCTCAGGGGGGCTAGCGACATCCAAGAGACCCAGTACTTC. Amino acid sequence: CASRLRGASDIQETQYF.

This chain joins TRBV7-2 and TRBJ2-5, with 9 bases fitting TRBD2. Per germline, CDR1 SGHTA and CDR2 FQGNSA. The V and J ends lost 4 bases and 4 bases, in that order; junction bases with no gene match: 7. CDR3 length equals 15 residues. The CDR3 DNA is TGTGCCAGCAGCTCTGGGGCGGGAGGGGGAGAGACCCAGTACTTC. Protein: CASSSGAGGGETQYF.